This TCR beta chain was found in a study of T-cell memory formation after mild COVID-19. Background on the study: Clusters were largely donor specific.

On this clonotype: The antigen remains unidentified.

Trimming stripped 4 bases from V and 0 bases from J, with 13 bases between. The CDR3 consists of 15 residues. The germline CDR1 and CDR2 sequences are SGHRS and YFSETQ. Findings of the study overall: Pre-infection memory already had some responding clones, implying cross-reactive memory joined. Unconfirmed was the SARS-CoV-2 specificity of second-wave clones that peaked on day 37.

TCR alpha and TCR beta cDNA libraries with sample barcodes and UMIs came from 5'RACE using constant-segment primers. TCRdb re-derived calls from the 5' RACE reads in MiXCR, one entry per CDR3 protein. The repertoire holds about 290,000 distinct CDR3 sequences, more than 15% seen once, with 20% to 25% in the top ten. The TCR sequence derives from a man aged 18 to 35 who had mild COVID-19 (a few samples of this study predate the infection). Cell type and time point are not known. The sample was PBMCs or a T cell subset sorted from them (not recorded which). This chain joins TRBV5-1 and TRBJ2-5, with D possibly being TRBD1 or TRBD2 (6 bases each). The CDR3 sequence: CASSPQGGHQETQYF. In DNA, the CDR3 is TGCGCCAGCAGCCCACAGGGAGGCCACCAAGAGACCCAGTACTTC.